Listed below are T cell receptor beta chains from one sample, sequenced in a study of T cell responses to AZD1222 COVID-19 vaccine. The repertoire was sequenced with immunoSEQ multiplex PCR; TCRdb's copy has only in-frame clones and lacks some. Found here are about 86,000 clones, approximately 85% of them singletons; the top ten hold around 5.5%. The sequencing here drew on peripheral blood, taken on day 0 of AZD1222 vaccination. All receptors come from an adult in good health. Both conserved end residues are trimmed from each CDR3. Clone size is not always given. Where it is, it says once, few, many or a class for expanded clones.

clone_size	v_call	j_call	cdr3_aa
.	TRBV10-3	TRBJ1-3	ASRTDSGNTIY
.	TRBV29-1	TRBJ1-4	SVAPLETNEKLF
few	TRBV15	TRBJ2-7	ATSSLTSGRAYEQY
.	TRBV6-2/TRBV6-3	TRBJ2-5	ASSYRTWETQY
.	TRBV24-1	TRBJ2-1	ATSGGQGPSWKWNEQF
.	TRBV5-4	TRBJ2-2	ASSLGAATGELF
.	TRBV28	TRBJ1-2	ASREQSAGYGYT
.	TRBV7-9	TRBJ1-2	ASSLGEGTNVRNYGYT
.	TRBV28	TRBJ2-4	ASHSPRQKNIQY
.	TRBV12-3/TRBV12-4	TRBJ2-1	ASSTGLNNEQF
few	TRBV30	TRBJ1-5	AWSAPFRNQPQH
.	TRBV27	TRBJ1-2	ASSSSRAGSVYGYT
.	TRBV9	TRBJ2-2	ASSAQAMDGELF
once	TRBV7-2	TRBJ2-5	ASSPGQGPQETQY
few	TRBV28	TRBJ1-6	ASSPGQGRSPLH
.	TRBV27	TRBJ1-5	ASSLSSGTYQPQH
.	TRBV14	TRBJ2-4	ASSQADRGTKNIQY
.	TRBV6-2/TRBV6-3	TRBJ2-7	ASSGIRGYEQY
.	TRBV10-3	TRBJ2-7	AISATDYEQY
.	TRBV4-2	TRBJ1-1	ASSQGVSGGYTEAF
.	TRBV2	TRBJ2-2	ASSDRGSGNTGELF
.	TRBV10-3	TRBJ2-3	AISEPSTDTQY
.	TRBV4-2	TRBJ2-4	ASSQESGLSRIQY
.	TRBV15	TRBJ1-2	ATSRDFPGGNGYT
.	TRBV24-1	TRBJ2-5	ATSSGQGAFRETQY
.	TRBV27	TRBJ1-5	ASSLDRSNQPQH
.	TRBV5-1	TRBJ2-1	ASSFGRGSYNEQF
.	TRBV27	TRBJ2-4	ASTLAKNIQY
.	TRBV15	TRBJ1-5	ATSRATGMGSYSNQPQH
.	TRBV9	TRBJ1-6	ASSVTPQESPLH
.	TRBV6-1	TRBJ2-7	ASSEMSTAYEQY
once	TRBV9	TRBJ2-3	ASTRDRSTDTQY
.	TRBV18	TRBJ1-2	ASSPPGDGYT